This T cell receptor (beta chain) emerged from a study of blood T cell repertoires in COVID-19. Some clones are missing from TCRdb's copy, which holds only in-frame ones; the method was immunoSEQ multiplex PCR. The table has 300,000 to 400,000 clones, more than 75% seen once. With V trimmed by 4 bases and J by 9 bases, 6 bases remained unmatched. Germline V gives CDR1 SGHRS, CDR2 YFSETQ. The CDR3 sequence is 12 residues long. The sequenced material came from peripheral blood. The TCR originated in a woman aged 55-70 years with COVID-19, enrolled during active disease. The rearrangement joins TRBV5-1 to TRBJ2-7, with 8 bases matching TRBD1. CDR3 region: CASSIGQGGQYF. CDR3 DNA sequence: TGCGCCAGCAGCATAGGACAGGGAGGGCAGTACTTC.